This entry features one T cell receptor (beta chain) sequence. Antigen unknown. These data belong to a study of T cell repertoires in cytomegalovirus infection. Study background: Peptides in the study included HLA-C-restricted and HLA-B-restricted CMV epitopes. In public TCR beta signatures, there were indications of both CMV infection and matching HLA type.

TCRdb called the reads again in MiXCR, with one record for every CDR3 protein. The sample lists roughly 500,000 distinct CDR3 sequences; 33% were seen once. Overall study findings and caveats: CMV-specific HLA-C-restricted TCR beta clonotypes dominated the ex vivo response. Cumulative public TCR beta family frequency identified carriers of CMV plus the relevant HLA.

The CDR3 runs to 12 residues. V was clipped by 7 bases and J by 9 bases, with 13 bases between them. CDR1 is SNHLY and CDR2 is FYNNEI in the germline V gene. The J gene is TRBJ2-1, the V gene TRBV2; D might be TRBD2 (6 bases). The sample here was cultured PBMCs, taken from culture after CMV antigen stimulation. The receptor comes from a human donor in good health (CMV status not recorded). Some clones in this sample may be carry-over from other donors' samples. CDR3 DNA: TGTGCCAGCAATATCCAAGCGGGTGAGCAGTTCTTC. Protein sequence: CASNIQAGEQFF.